The 8 T cell receptor beta chains below all came from one sample that was sequenced in a study of shared clonotypes between healthy human individuals. Libraries were prepared by immunoSEQ multiplex PCR; TCRdb keeps only in-frame clonotypes and omits some of them. The sample lists more than 2,000,000 clones; roughly nine tenths were seen once. Sequenced sample: naive CD4+ T cells sorted from blood. The subset here: CD45RA+ positively selected. These receptors all stem from a man between 18 and 29 years old in good health.

The DNA for the CDR3 is TGTGCCAGCAGCTTAGGGATGCCGCAGTATTTT. Protein: CASSLGMPQYF. V usage is TRBV11-2 and J usage is TRBJ2-3, with D uncertain. Trimming left V 1 base short and J 10 bases short, with 6 bases between. The CDR3 extends over 11 amino acids. CDR1 SGHAT and CDR2 FQNNGV come from the germline V gene. Using reference TRBV11-2 and TRBJ2-3 for the parts outside the CDR3, the full variable domain is EAGVAQSPRYKIIEKRQSVAFWCNPISGHATLYWYQQILGQGPKLLIQFQNNGVVDDSQLPKDRFSAERLKGVDSTLKIQPAKLEDSAVYLCASSLGMPQYFGPGTRLTVL.

In its sample, this clone was seen once. The rearrangement links TRBV9 to TRBJ2-2; D is perhaps TRBD1 (6 bases). This CDR3 has 17 residues. Germline CDR1 SGDLS, CDR2 YYNGEE. The V and J ends lost 0 bases and 4 bases respectively, with 16 bases between them. The CDR3 DNA reads as TGTGCCAGCAGCGTAGCTTCGGAGGCAGGGGTCACCGGGGAGCTGTTTTTT. The encoded protein is CASSVASEAGVTGELFF.

The chain carries TRBV2 and TRBJ2-3; D is ambiguous. CDR1 is SNHLY, CDR2 FYNNEI, per germline. This CDR3 is built from 15 residues. V dropped 2 bases and J dropped 1 base, with 10 bases sitting between them. CDR3 loop: CASSETGARTDTQYF. CDR3 nucleotides: TGTGCCAGCAGTGAAACGGGCGCCCGCACAGATACGCAGTATTTT.

This clone turned up a few times. This rearrangement joins TRBV7-9 to TRBJ1-6; D is unclear. The germline gives CDR1 SEHNR, CDR2 FQNEAQ (reference sequence). V was cut by 3 bases and J by 5 bases, with 5 bases left in between. The CDR3 is 13 residues long. CDR3 DNA sequence: TGTGCCAGCAGCTTCGTCGATAATTCACCCCTCCACTTT. Protein sequence: CASSFVDNSPLHF.

Notes on this clone: Other DNA sequences of this sample code for an identical CDR3. In DNA, the CDR3 is TGTGCCAGCAGTCCCCCGGGCCAGACCAAAAACATTCAGTACTTC. Its protein is CASSPPGQTKNIQYF. The J gene is TRBJ2-4, the V gene TRBV6-5; no definite D call. Germline V gene data show CDR1 as MNHEY and CDR2 as SVGAGI. The CDR3 extends over 15 amino acids. Trimming removed 5 bases from V and 2 bases from J, with 13 bases in between.

V usage is TRBV5-5 and J usage is TRBJ2-2; the D gene is possibly TRBD1 (5 bases). V was trimmed by 4 bases and J by 7 bases, leaving 14 bases between them. The CDR3 is made up of 14 amino acids. Germline CDR1 reads SGHKS; CDR2 reads YYEKEE (reference sequence). The CDR3 sequence is CASSAPAGRGELFF. Here the CDR3 DNA reads TGTGCCAGCAGCGCTCCGGCAGGGCGCGGGGAGCTGTTTTTT.

The chain combines TRBV30 with TRBJ1-6, with 8 bases that match TRBD1. V was clipped by 2 bases and J by 8 bases; unmatched bases: 5. Germline V gene lookup returns CDR1 GTSNPN and CDR2 SVGIG (reference sequence). The CDR3 is made up of 14 amino acids. CDR3 loop: CAWSSGTGHSPLHF. CDR3 coding DNA: TGTGCCTGGAGTTCCGGGACAGGACATTCACCCCTCCACTTT.

The rearrangement links TRBV5-1 to TRBJ2-5; D unresolved. V was shortened by 4 bases and J by 3 bases, with 10 bases between the two germline ends. The germline V gene has CDR1 SGHRS and CDR2 YFSETQ. This CDR3 has 13 residues. CDR3 amino acids: CASSRSPKETQYF. The CDR3 nucleotides are TGCGCCAGCAGCCGATCCCCCAAAGAGACCCAGTACTTC.